What follows describes a single T cell receptor beta chain. Its recognized antigen is unknown. Base qualities are not at hand, and no much larger clone is one base apart. The roughly 39 donors, aged 6 to 90 years, were systemically healthy Caucasian individuals from Russia. Each donor gave ten milliliters of peripheral blood, collected into EDTA-treated Vacutainer tubes. Ficoll-Paque density-gradient centrifugation was used to isolate PBMCs, with at least 6 million obtained per sample. Total RNA, at least 5 micrograms per sample, was extracted from PBMCs with Trizol reagent. For every donor, an aliquot of PBMCs went through flow cytometry to measure the percentages of naive CD45RAhigh/CD27high T cells. The library was obtained by 5' RACE. Sequencing was performed on an Illumina HiSeq 2500. A second PCR of roughly 6 to 11 cycles was performed with a sample-barcoded 5' primer and a J-beta primer mix. A unique molecular identifier was introduced onto each TCR beta cDNA molecule by a template-switch 5' adaptor carrying 12 random nucleotides. At least 2.5 million CDR3-containing paired-end reads were obtained from each sample. The Mint cDNA synthesis kit, primed by a TRBC-specific oligonucleotide, was used to synthesize first-strand cDNA from all RNA. All cDNA was treated with uracil-DNA glycosylase and then went through a first 18-cycle PCR with the universal primers M1SS and BC2_uni_R. Under the source paper's analysis protocol: For normalization, 1 million high-quality reads, each with a distinct molecular identifier, were randomly selected from each sample. Instead of being binned into consensus sequences, reads that shared molecular identifiers were thrown out. MiTCR, run with a Q25 quality threshold and the strictest error-elimination algorithm, handled CDR3 identification, clonotype clustering and error correction. A nonparametric unseen species model with Euler transformation was used to estimate a lower bound on total TCR beta diversity. TCRdb trimmed the raw reads at Q25, called clones with MiXCR and kept productive beta chains. A single entry per CDR3 protein holds the most common genes and DNA from its merged rows. For this entry, the V and J calls and clone size follow TCRdb and not the study's own pipeline. This sample holds 1.5 million or so distinct CDR3 sequences; 42% were observed only once. The top ten clonotypes cover more than 4% of the sample.

The data derive from a study of blood T cells in healthy people across ages (dated by TCRdb to between 2015 and 2017). For the study in its entirety: In model experiments, template switching captured about one uniquely barcoded TCR beta cDNA molecule for every two T cells. To track age-related changes in TCR beta repertoire diversity, the study relied on deep sequencing normalized with unique cDNA molecular identifiers. The donors were divided into four age groups: young (average roughly 17 years), middle-aged (about 39), aged (approximately 62) and long-lived (roughly 88). To avoid experimental bias, donors of different ages were spread randomly across the sequencing lanes. Using the same blood draw, the study looked at two additional independent replicas of 1 million unique cDNA reads for two donors, one aged 18 to 30 and the other aged 80 or older.

What the authors observed across the whole study: The long-lived group showed more naive CD4+ T cells, fewer expanded clones and increased TCR diversity than the aged group, suggesting age selection. Total diversity estimates from one million sequenced T cells were considered lower bounds and underestimates. As age increased, observed TCR beta diversity per million T cells dropped in a roughly linear way, and a significant reduction was already evident by age around 41. Because the CMV infection status of the donors was unknown, age-related changes in expanded clonotypes may potentially have been confounded. The percentage of naive T cells measured by flow cytometry correlated strongly with observed TCR beta diversity. Bulk unsorted PBMC profiling prevented conclusive comparison of naive and antigen-experienced compartments.

Relative to germline, V is 0 bases shorter and J is 8 bases shorter, with 13 bases between their ends. The germline V gene (reference sequence) supplies CDR1 DFQATT and CDR2 SNEGSKA. Its CDR3 holds 13 amino acids, cysteine through phenylalanine. Of all the DNA, just the CDR3 is kept, 39 bases in frame from base 1. The chain is assembled from TRBV20-1 and TRBJ1-2; no D gene can be assigned with confidence. Input material: blood. This TCR derives from a woman aged 18-29 years in good health. The CDR3 in this case is CSARDFREGGYTF. Here is the DNA: TGCAGTGCTAGAGATTTCCGCGAGGGCGGCTACACCTTC.